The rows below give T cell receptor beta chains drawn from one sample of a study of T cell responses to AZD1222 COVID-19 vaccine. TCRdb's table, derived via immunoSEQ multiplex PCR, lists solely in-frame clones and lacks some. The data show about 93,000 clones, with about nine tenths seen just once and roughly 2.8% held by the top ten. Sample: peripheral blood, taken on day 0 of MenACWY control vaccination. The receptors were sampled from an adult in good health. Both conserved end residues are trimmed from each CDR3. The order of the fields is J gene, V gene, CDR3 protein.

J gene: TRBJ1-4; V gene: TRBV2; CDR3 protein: ASTKGQAINEKLF
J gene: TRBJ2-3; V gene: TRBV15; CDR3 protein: ATSSPGVVTQY
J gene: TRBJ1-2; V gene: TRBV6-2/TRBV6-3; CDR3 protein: ASSRWTEGHGYT
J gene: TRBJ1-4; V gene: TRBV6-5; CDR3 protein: ASSGNEKLF
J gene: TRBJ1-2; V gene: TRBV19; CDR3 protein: ATRSGGINYGYT
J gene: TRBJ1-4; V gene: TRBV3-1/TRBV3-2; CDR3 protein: ASSQAPGTGHHEKLF
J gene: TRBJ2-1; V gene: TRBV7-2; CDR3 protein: ASSLVSANMQF
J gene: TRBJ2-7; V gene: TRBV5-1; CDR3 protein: ASSLGQQEQY
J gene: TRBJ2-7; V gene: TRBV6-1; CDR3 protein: ASSSPTEKAYEQY
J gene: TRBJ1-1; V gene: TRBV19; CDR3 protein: ASSAWGRNTEAF
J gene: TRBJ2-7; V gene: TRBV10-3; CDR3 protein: AISETEIAGEQY
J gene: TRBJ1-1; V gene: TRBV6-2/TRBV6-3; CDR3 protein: ASSSGGLNTEAF
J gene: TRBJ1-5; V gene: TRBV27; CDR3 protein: ASGIQGYQPQH
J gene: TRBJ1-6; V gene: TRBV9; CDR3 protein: ASSAMTGGNSPLH
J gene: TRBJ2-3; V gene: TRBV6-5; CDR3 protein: ASARGVNTDTQY
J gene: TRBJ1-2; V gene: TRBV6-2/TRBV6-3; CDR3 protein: ASSYAGSYGYT
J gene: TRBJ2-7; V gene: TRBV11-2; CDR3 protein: ASSPALEQY
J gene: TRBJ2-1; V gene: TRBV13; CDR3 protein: ASSFSHEQF
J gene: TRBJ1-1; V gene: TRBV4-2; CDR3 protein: ASSQDVAGTENTEAF
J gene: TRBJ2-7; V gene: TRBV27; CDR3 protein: ASSFGATPYEQY
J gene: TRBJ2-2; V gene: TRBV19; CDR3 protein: ASSMAEGTGELF
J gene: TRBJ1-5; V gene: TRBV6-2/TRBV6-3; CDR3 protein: ASSNHRGSSNQPQH
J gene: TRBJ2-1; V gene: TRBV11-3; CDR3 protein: ASSQRGGSHNEQF
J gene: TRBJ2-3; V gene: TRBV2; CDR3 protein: ASSFRQGRTDTQY
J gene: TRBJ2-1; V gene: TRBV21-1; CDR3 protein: ASSKDGRGGHEQF
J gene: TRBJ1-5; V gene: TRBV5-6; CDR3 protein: ASSSRVSTQPQH
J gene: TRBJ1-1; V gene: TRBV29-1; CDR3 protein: SVEVQWGGDWNTEAF
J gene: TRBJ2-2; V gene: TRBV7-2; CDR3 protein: ASSLQGPNTGELF
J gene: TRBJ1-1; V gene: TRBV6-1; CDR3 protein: ASSEPRGLNTEAF
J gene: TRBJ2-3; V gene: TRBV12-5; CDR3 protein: ASGLGGGMQY
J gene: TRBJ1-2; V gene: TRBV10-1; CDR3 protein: ASLRSVRLGYGYT
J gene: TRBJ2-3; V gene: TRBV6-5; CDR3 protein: ASSYSGVSTDTQY
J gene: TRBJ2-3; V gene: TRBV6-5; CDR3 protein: ASSYSPGLGDTQY
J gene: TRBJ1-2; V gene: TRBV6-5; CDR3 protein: ASSIIRTAGGYT
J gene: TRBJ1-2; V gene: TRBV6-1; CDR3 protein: ASRDPGGHYGYT
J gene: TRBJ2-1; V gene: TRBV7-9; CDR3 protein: AWVWDGYNEQF
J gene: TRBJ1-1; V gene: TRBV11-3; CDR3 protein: ASSSALRYTEAF
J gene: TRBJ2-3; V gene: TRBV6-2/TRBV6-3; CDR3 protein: ASRPSGGGTDTQY
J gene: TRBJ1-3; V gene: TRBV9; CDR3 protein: ASSVGGLRNTIY
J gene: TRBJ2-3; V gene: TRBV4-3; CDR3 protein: ASSRTLPGLSGADTQY
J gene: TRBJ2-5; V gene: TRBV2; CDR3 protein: ASRALPGLAGGETQY
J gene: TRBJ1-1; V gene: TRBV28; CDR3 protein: ASSLWTDANPEAF
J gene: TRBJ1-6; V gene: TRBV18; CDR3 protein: ASSPNSDSPLH
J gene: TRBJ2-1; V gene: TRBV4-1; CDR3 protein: ASSPFRDLYNEQF
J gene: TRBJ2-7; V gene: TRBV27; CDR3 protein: ASSPRTSGEYEQY
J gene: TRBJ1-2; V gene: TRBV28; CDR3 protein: ASSSKPTPAGT
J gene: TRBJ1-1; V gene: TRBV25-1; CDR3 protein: ASSGDRGADTEAF
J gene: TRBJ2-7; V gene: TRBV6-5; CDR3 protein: ASSYGSGGSYEQY
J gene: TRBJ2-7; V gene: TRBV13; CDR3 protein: ASSRTVSYEQY
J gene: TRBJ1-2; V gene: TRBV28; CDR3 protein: ASSLFSAGQDNYGYT
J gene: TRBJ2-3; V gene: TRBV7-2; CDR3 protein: ASSLLGANIPTDTQY
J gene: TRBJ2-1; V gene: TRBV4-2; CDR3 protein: ASSQGGLGYNEQF
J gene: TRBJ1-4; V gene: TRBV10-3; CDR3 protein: ATGPGPLVGNEKLF
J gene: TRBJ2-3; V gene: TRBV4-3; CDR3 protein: ASSQDFGRYTDTQY
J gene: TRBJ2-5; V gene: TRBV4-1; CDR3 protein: ASSQGQAAVQETQY
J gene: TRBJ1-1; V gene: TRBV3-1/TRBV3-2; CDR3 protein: ASSQDRDRGRTEAF
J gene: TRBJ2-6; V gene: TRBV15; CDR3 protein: ATSSRPSGANVLT
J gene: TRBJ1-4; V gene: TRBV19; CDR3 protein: ASSPSFDRGRDEKLF
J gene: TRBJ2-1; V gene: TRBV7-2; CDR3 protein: ASTRDHYNEQF